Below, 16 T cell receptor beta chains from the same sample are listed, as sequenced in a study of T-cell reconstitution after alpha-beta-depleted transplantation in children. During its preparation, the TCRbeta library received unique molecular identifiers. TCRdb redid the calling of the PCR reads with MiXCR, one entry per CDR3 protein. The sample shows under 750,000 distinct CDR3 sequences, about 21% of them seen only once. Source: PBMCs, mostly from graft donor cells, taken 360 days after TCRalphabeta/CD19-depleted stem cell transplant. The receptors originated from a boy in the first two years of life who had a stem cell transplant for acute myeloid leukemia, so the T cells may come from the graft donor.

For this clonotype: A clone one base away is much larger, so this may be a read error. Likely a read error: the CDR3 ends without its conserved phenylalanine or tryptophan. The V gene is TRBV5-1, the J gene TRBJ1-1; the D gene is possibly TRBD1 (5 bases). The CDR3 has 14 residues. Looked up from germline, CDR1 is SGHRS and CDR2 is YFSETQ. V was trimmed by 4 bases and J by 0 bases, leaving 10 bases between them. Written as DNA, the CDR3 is TGCGCCAGCAGCGGGGACGGGATGAACACTGAAGCTTTCCTT. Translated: CASSGDGMNTEAFL.

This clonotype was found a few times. CDR3 protein: CSARALLTSGLTDTQYF. In DNA, the CDR3 is TGCAGTGCTAGAGCTTTATTGACTAGCGGGCTCACAGATACGCAGTATTTT. This sequence joins TRBV20-1 and TRBJ2-3; 10 nucleotides line up with TRBD2. Germline CDR1 is DFQATT and CDR2 is SNEGSKA (reference sequence). This CDR3 region has 17 residues. V shed 1 base and J 2 bases; nucleotides not matched to a gene: 9.

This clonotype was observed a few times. The CDR3 reads CSARVSDRSYEQYF. The CDR3 bases are TGCAGTGCTAGAGTCTCGGACAGGAGCTACGAGCAGTACTTC. This chain links TRBV20-1 with TRBJ2-7; TRBD1 aligns across 7 bases. Germline V CDR1 and CDR2: DFQATT, SNEGSKA (reference sequence). Germline trimming cut 1 base from V and 3 bases from J; bases unmatched to any gene: 6. This CDR3 is built from 14 residues.

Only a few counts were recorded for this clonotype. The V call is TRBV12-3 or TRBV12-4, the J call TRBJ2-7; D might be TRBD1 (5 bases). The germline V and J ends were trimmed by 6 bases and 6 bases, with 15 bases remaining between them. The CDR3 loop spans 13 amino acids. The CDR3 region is CASRASPGSEQYF. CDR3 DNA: TGTGCCAGCAGAGCCTCTCCAGGGTCCGAGCAGTACTTC.

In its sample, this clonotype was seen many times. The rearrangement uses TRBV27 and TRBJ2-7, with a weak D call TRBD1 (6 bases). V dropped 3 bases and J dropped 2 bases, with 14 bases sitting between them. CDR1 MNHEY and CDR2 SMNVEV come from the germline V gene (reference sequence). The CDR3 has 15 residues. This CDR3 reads CASSFGGQRAYEQYF. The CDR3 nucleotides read TGTGCCAGCAGTTTCGGAGGACAGCGAGCCTACGAGCAGTACTTC.

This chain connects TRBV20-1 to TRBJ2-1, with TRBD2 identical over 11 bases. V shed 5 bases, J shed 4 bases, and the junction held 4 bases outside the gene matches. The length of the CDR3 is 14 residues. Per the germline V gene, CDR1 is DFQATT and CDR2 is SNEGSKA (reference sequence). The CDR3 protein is CSASGLAVYNEQFF. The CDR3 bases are TGCAGTGCTTCGGGACTAGCGGTATACAATGAGCAGTTCTTC.

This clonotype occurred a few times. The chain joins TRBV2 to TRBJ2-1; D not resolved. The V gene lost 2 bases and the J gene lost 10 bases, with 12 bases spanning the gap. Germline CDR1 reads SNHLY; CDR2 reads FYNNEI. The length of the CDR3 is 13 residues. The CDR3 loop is CASSERGIWEQFF. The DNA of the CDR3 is TGTGCCAGCAGTGAACGTGGGATATGGGAGCAGTTCTTC. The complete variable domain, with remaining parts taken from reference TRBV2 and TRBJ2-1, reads EPEVTQTPSHQVTQMGQEVILRCVPISNHLYFYWYRQILGQKVEFLVSFYNNEISEKSEIFDDQFSVERPDGSNFTLKIRSTKLEDSAMYFCASSERGIWEQFFGPGTRLTVL.

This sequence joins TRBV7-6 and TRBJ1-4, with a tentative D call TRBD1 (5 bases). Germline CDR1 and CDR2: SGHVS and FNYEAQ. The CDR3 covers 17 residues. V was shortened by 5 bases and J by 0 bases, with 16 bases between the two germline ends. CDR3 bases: TGTGCCAGCAGCCGGGGCAGGGAGCGGACAACTAATGAAAAACTGTTTTTT. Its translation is CASSRGRERTTNEKLFF.

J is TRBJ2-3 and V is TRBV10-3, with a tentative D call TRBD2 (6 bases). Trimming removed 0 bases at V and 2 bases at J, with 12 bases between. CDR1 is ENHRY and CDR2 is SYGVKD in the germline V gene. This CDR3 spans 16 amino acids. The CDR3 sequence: CAISESGTFSTDTQYF. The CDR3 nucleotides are TGTGCCATCAGTGAGTCGGGGACTTTCTCCACAGATACGCAGTATTTT.

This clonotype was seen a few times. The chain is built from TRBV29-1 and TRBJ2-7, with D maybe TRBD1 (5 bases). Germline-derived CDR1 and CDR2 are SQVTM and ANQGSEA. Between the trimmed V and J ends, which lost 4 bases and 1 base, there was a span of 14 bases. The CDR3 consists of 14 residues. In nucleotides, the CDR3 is TGCAGCGTTGGTATCAGGGTTGGGTCCTACGAGCAGTACTTC. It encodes CSVGIRVGSYEQYF.

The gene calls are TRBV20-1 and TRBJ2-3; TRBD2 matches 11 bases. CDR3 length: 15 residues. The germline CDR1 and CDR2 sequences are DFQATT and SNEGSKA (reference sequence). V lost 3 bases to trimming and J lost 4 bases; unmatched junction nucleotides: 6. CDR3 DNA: TGCAGTGCTAGGCGGTGGACTAGCGGGTCAGATACGCAGTATTTT. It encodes CSARRWTSGSDTQYF.

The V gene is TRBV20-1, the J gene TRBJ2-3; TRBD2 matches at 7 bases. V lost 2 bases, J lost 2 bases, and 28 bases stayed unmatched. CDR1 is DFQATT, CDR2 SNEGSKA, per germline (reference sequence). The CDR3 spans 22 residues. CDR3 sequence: CSARPPLAVSPLKRGLTDTQYF. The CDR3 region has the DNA TGCAGTGCTAGACCTCCGTTAGCCGTGTCCCCCCTAAAGCGGGGCCTCACAGATACGCAGTATTTT.

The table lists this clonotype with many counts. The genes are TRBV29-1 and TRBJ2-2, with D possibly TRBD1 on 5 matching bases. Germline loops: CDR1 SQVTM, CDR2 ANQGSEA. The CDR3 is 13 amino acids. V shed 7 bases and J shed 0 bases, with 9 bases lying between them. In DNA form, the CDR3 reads TGCAGCGCAGGACACCCGAACACCGGGGAGCTGTTTTTT. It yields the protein CSAGHPNTGELFF.

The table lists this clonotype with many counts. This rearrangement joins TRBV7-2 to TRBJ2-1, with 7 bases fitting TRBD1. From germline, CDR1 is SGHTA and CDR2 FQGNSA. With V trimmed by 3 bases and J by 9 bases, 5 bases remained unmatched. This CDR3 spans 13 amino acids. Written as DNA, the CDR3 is TGTGCCAGCAGCTTCCCGACAGGGATTGAGCAGTTCTTC. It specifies CASSFPTGIEQFF.

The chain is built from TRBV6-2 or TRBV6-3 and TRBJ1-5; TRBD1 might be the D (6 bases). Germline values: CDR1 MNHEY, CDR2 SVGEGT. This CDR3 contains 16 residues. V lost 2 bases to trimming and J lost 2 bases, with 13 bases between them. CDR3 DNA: TGTGCCAGCAGTTACGGACAGTCCCGGGGCAATCAGCCCCAGCATTTT. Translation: CASSYGQSRGNQPQHF.

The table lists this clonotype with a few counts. The CDR3, as DNA: TGTGCCTGGAGTGTACAGGCGAACACTGAAGCTTTCTTT. This gives the protein CAWSVQANTEAFF. The V gene is TRBV30, the J gene TRBJ1-1; weak D call: TRBD1 (5 bases). With 0 bases removed from V and 1 base from J, the gap between germline ends came to 6 bases. CDR1 and CDR2 from the germline V gene are GTSNPN and SVGIG (reference sequence). The CDR3 sequence is 13 residues long.